This section outlines one TCR beta chain sequence together with its context. Original data processing: Reference gene primer amplification yielded estimated nucleated cell counts. Method: immunoSEQ multiplex PCR; TCRdb's copy keeps in-frame clones and lacks some. V, J and clone size are those of that table, while D and trimming were read from the DNA. The sample yields 75,000 to 90,000 clones, about 88% seen once. The sample belongs to a study of blood T cell repertoires in COVID-19. For the study at large: Some COVID-19 samples were acute and others convalescent; all came from the United States, Italy and Spain. Sources were T cells, B-cell-depleted T cells, or PBMCs; the material itself was cDNA or gDNA.

The CDR3 length is 16 residues. V lost 5 bases, J lost 6 bases, and 22 bases lay in between. Germline lookup yields CDR1 MDHEN and CDR2 SYDVKM. The TCR comes from an elderly man with active or convalescent COVID-19. Source material: peripheral blood. V and J are TRBV28 and TRBJ1-2, with D perhaps matching TRBD1 (5 bases). This chain's CDR3 is CASSRPGVPYLDGYTF. In DNA, the CDR3 is TGTGCCAGCAGTAGACCGGGGGTCCCCTACCTCGATGGCTACACCTTC.